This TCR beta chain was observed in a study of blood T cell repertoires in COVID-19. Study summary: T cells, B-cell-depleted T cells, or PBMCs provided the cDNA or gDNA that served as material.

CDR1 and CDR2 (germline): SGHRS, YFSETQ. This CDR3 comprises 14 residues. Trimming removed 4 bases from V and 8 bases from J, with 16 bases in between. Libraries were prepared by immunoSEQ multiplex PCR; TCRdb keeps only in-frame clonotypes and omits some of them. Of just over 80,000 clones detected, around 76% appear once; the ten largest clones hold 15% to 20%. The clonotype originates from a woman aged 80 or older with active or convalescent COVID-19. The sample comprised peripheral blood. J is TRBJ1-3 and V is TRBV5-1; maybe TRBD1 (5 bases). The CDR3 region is CASSNGGVFDTIYF. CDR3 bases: TGCGCCAGCAGCAATGGAGGGGTATTTGACACCATATATTTT.